Below are 11 T cell receptor beta chains sequenced from a single sample in a study of CD8+CD57+ T cells in acquired aplastic anemia. For CDR3 and TCR beta VDJ profiling, genomic DNA was the template used. Via MiXCR, TCRdb re-called the reads, giving one row per CDR3 protein. The sample carries around 250,000 distinct CDR3 sequences, about 80% recorded once. Patients who underwent sequencing had shown CD8+CD57+ cell expansion by flow cytometry. The sample consisted of sorted CD4+, CD8+, or CD8+CD57+ T cells (not recorded which) from PBMCs. The receptor source for this set is a human donor with aplastic anemia.

Concerning this clonotype itself: The junction and the germline gene differ at one end; a read error may be behind it. The genes are TRBV9 and TRBJ2-3; D perhaps matches TRBD1 (5 bases). The length of the CDR3 is 15 residues. Germline V gives CDR1 SGDLS, CDR2 YYNGEE. CDR3 nucleotides: TGCGCCAGCAGCGTAGGGGCCTCGGGCACAGATCCCCAGTATTTT. This encodes CASSVGASGTDPQYF.

J is TRBJ2-1 and V is TRBV7-3; TRBD1 aligns across 7 bases. Germline CDR1 SGHTA, CDR2 FQGTGA. V shed 6 bases, J shed 8 bases, and the junction held 7 bases outside the gene matches. The CDR3 has 13 amino acids. The CDR3, as DNA: TGTGCCAGCAGAAAGGGGGCGATCGATGAGCAGTTCTTC. It encodes CASRKGAIDEQFF.

About this clonotype itself: Relative to the germline gene, one junction end is altered; a read error may explain this. The chain recombines TRBV7-8 with TRBJ2-5; unclear D gene. The CDR3 contains 14 residues. CDR1 and CDR2 from the germline V gene are SGHVS and FQNEAQ. The CDR3 nucleotides read TGTGCCAGCAGCTTGGCCGCAAGTCACGAGACCCAGTATTTC. Translating gives CASSLAASHETQYF.

This chain joins TRBV25-1 and TRBJ1-3, with TRBD1 as a possible D gene (6 bases). Trimming took 4 bases from V and 2 from J, leaving 12 bases between them. The CDR3 totals 15 residues. Per the germline V gene, CDR1 is MGHDK and CDR2 is SYGVNS. In nucleotides, the CDR3 is TGTGCCAGCAGTGGGGGGCGGACGGCTGGAAACACCATATATTTT. The encoded protein is CASSGGRTAGNTIYF.

As regards this clonotype: It is unclear where the CDR3 begins or ends on the DNA, so no DNA is shown, and the CDR3 is as TCRdb lists it. J is TRBJ2-5 and V is TRBV7-9; TRBD1, the table's D call, was not compared with the DNA. Germline loops: CDR1 SEHNR, CDR2 FQNEAQ (reference sequence). The CDR3 length is 14 residues, termini included. This CDR3 is CASSWAAEQFFGPF.

This clonotype has ten or more counts. CDR3 nucleotide sequence: TGTGCCAGCAGGGATGGGGGGATAGATGAGCAGTTCTTC. Translated: CASRDGGIDEQFF. The rearrangement links TRBV2 to TRBJ2-1; tentative D call: TRBD2 (6 bases). CDR1 and CDR2 from the germline V gene are SNHLY and FYNNEI. The CDR3 length is 13 residues. V dropped 6 bases and J dropped 8 bases, with 14 bases sitting between them.

This clonotype occurred a few times. Its ends do not fully match the called genes, so a read error is possible. This rearrangement joins TRBV2 to TRBJ1-1; D is uncertain. Germline CDR1 reads SNHLY; CDR2 reads FYNNEI. There are 15 residues in the CDR3. CDR3 coding DNA: TGTGCCAGCAGCGTGAGCGGAGGGCTGAACACCGAAGCGTTCTTT. Translating gives CASSVSGGLNTEAFF.

The chain joins TRBV13 to TRBJ1-2; TRBD1 matches at 7 bases. V dropped 5 bases and J dropped 2; count of bases not matched to a gene: 17. The CDR3 is made up of 18 amino acids. CDR1 PRHDT and CDR2 FYEKMQ come from the germline V gene (reference sequence). The CDR3 region has the DNA TGTGCCAGCAGCCTGGGGACAGTACCCTTTTTATCGAACTATGGCTACACCTTC. Translating gives CASSLGTVPFLSNYGYTF.

This clonotype was seen once. The chain recombines TRBV20-1 with TRBJ2-1; TRBD2 matches at 11 bases. The CDR3 runs 15 residues. The V and J ends lost 6 bases and 8 bases, in that order; junction bases with no gene match: 12. In germline, CDR1 is DFQATT, CDR2 SNEGSKA (reference sequence). CDR3 in amino acids: CSARLAGSPTDEQFF. As DNA, the CDR3 is TGCAGTGCCCGACTAGCGGGGTCTCCAACCGATGAGCAGTTCTTC.

Comment on this clonotype: The conserved phenylalanine or tryptophan is not found at the CDR3 terminus, so this likely reflects a read error. The DNA is left out, because the CDR3 cannot be placed on it with certainty; the CDR3 is given as TCRdb lists it. The V call is TRBV7-8, the J call TRBJ2-3. The CDR3 is 13 residues long, ends included. Germline values: CDR1 SGHVS, CDR2 FQNEAQ. Here the CDR3 reads CASSLAGETDTQY.

On this clonotype itself: The CDR3 carries no conserved terminal phenylalanine or tryptophan, so it likely arises from a read error. The J gene is TRBJ2-2, the V gene TRBV2, with 8 bases identical to TRBD1. CDR1 and CDR2 (germline): SNHLY, FYNNEI. The trim removed 6 bases at V and 7 bases at J, leaving 10 bases unmatched. The CDR3 has 15 residues. The CDR3 reads CASRLTDRADGELFS. The CDR3 coding sequence is TGTGCCAGCAGACTTACGGACAGGGCGGACGGGGAGCTGTTTTCT.